Listed below are T cell receptor beta chains from one sample, sequenced in a study of cytomegalovirus exposure and HLA in healthy donors. The table came from immunoSEQ multiplex PCR; TCRdb's copy has only in-frame clones and leaves some out. Here the sample table reports more than 100,000 clones. Sequenced sample: PBMCs. The receptors come from a man aged 18 to 29 in good health and CMV-seronegative. Each CDR3 is given with its conserved first and last residue. The D gene is left open where the match is weak.

D,J,V,CDR3,DNA
-,TRBJ2-7,TRBV19,CASSMGLGQSYEQYF,TGTGCCAGTAGTATGGGGCTGGGGCAGTCCTACGAGCAGTACTTC
TRBD1,TRBJ1-1,TRBV2,CASSGLQGAMAAFF,TGTGCCAGCAGTGGCTTACAGGGGGCAATGGCAGCTTTCTTT
-,TRBJ1-1,TRBV28,CASIRTRSGGPNTEAFF,TGTGCCAGCATCCGAACCCGGAGCGGCGGGCCGAACACTGAAGCTTTCTTT
-,TRBJ2-7,TRBV5-6,CASSLPGLYEQYF,TGTGCCAGCAGCTTGCCGGGGTTATACGAGCAGTACTTC
-,TRBJ2-7,TRBV5-6,CASSLDFAYEQYF,TGTGCCAGCAGCTTGGACTTTGCCTACGAGCAGTACTTC
-,TRBJ2-7,TRBV4-1,CASSQNPLLPFTSYEQYF,TGCGCCAGCAGCCAAAATCCTCTTTTACCGTTCACTTCCTACGAGCAGTACTTC
-,TRBJ1-1,TRBV5-4,CASSLSGGFGTEAFF,TGTGCCAGCAGCTTGTCAGGAGGGTTTGGCACTGAAGCTTTCTTT
-,TRBJ2-7,TRBV15,CATRGQDYEQYF,TGTGCCACCCGAGGGCAGGACTACGAGCAGTACTTC
TRBD1,TRBJ2-1,TRBV9,CASSVAGGTGNEQFF,TGTGCCAGCAGCGTAGCAGGGGGTACAGGGAATGAGCAGTTCTTC
-,TRBJ2-7,TRBV11-3,CAGSPRGSYEQYF,TGTGCCGGCAGCCCAAGAGGTAGCTACGAGCAGTACTTC
-,TRBJ2-2,TRBV19,CASSMPVNTGELFF,TGTGCCAGTAGTATGCCGGTGAACACCGGGGAGCTGTTTTTT
-,TRBJ1-4,TRBV18,CASSPRGGTNEKLFF,TGTGCCAGCTCACCGCGAGGGGGAACTAATGAAAAACTGTTTTTT
TRBD1,TRBJ1-1,TRBV19,CASSLDRSMNTEAFF,TGTGCCAGTAGTTTGGACAGGAGCATGAACACTGAAGCTTTCTTT
TRBD1,TRBJ2-2,TRBV6-1,CASSARQGGGTGELFF,TGTGCCAGCAGTGCACGACAGGGGGGTGGCACCGGGGAGCTGTTTTTT
TRBD2,TRBJ2-1,TRBV4-1,CASSSGGGNEQFF,TGCGCCAGCTCCAGCGGGGGGGGCAATGAGCAGTTCTTC
-,TRBJ1-5,TRBV5-1,CASSLGGGNQPQHF,TGCGCCAGCAGCTTGGGGGGGGGAAATCAGCCCCAGCATTTT
TRBD1,TRBJ1-5,TRBV15,CATSTQRTGRGNQPQHF,TGTGCCACCAGCACACAAAGGACAGGGCGGGGGAATCAGCCCCAGCATTTT
-,TRBJ2-5,TRBV4-1,CASSQQQEGETQYF,TGCGCCAGCAGCCAGCAACAGGAGGGAGAGACCCAGTACTTC
-,TRBJ1-2,TRBV15,CATSRDGIPYGYTF,TGTGCCACCAGCAGAGACGGGATACCCTATGGCTACACCTTC
TRBD2,TRBJ2-5,TRBV5-1,CASSLGTSGSGETQYF,TGCGCCAGCAGCTTGGGGACTAGCGGGAGTGGGGAGACCCAGTACTTC
-,TRBJ2-1,TRBV2,CASSDRPAVNEQFF,TGTGCCAGCAGTGACAGACCGGCGGTCAATGAGCAGTTCTTC
-,TRBJ2-3,TRBV2,CASTPRGEGDTQYF,TGTGCCAGCACCCCTCGCGGGGAAGGTGATACGCAGTATTTT
-,TRBJ2-2,TRBV19,CATRIGGTGELFF,TGTGCCACTCGAATCGGTGGCACCGGGGAGCTGTTTTTT
TRBD1,TRBJ2-6,TRBV9,CASSETGTGANVLTF,TGTGCCAGCAGCGAGACAGGGACTGGGGCCAACGTCCTGACTTTC
TRBD1,TRBJ1-2,TRBV19,CASTLTGQSGYTF,TGTGCCAGTACCCTAACGGGACAGAGTGGCTACACCTTC
TRBD1,TRBJ2-7,TRBV29-1,CSVRDRETYEQYF,TGCAGCGTCCGGGACAGGGAAACCTACGAGCAGTACTTC
-,TRBJ1-1,TRBV18,CASSPRQDEAFF,TGTGCCAGCTCACCCCGACAGGATGAAGCTTTCTTT
-,TRBJ1-1,TRBV27,CASSRGRGEAFF,TGTGCCAGCAGTAGGGGAAGGGGTGAAGCTTTCTTT
-,TRBJ2-3,TRBV9,CASSVEVGGGTDTQYF,TGTGCCAGCAGCGTAGAGGTGGGAGGAGGAACAGATACGCAGTATTTT
TRBD1,TRBJ2-3,TRBV4-2,CASSQDGTASLTDTQYF,TGTGCCAGCAGCCAAGATGGGACAGCCTCCCTCACAGATACGCAGTATTTT
TRBD2,TRBJ2-7,TRBV9,CASSIGTSPSSYEQYF,TGTGCCAGCAGCATCGGGACTAGCCCTAGCTCCTACGAGCAGTACTTC